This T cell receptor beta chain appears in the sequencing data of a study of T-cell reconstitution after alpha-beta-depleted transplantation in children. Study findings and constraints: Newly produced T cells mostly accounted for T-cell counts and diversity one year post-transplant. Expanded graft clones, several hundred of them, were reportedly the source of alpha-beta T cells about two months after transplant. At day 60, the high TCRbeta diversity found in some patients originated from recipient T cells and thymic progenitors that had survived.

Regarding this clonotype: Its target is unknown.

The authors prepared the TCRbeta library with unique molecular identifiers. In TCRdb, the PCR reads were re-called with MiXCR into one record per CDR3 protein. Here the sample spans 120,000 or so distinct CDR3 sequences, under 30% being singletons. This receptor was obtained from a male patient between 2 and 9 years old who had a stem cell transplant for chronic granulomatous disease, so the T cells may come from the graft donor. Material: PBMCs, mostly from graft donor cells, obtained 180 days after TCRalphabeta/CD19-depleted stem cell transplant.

CDR3 loop: CASSRRVGQPQHF. The CDR3 DNA sequence: TGTGCCAGCAGTCGTCGAGTAGGTCAGCCCCAGCATTTT. The rearrangement links TRBV12-3 or TRBV12-4 to TRBJ1-5; D unresolved. The CDR3 has 13 amino acids. V lost 5 bases and J 6 bases, leaving 11 bases between the germline ends.